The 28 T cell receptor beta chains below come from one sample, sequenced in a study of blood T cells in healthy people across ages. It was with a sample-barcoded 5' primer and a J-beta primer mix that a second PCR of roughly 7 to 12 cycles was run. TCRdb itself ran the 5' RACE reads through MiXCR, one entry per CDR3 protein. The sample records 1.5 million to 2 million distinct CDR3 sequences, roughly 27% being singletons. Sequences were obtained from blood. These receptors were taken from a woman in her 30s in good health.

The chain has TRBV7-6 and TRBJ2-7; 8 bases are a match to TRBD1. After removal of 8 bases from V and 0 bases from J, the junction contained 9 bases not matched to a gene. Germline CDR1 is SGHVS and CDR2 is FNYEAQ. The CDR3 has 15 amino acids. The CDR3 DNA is TGTGCCAGCTCAGTGACAGGGGCGGGCTCCTACGAGCAGTACTTC. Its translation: CASSVTGAGSYEQYF.

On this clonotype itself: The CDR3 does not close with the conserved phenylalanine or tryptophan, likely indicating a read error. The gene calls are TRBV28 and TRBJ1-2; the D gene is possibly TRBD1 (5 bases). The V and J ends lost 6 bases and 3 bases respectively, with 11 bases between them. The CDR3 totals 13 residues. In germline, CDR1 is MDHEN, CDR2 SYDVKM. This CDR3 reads CASRGDSYYGYTV. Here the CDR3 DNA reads TGTGCCAGCAGGGGGGACTCCTACTATGGCTACACCGTC.

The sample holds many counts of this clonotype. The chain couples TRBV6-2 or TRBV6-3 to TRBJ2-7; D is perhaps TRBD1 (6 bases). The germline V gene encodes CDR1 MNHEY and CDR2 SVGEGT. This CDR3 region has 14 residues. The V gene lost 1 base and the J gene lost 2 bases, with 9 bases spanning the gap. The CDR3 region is CASSYYRETYEQYF. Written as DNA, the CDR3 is TGTGCCAGCAGTTACTACAGGGAAACCTACGAGCAGTACTTC.

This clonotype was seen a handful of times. CDR3 sequence (DNA): TGTGCCAGCAACAGGGCCGTTACTGAAGCTTTCTTT. Protein sequence: CASNRAVTEAFF. The genes are TRBV2 and TRBJ1-1; D might be TRBD1 (6 bases). Germline V CDR1 and CDR2: SNHLY, FYNNEI. The CDR3 runs to 12 residues. The ends were cut back, 7 bases at V and 5 bases at J, with 11 bases in the middle. The entire variable domain, with the rest obtained from reference TRBV2 and TRBJ1-1, is as follows: EPEVTQTPSHQVTQMGQEVILRCVPISNHLYFYWYRQILGQKVEFLVSFYNNEISEKSEIFDDQFSVERPDGSNFTLKIRSTKLEDSAMYFCASNRAVTEAFFGQGTRLTVV.

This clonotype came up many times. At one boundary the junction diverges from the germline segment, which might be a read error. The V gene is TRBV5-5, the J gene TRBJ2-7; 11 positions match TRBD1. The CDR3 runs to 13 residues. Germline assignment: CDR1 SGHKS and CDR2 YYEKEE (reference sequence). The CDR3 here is CASSIGTGGEQYF. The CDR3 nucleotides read TGCGCCAGCAGCATCGGGACAGGGGGTGAGCAGTACTTC.

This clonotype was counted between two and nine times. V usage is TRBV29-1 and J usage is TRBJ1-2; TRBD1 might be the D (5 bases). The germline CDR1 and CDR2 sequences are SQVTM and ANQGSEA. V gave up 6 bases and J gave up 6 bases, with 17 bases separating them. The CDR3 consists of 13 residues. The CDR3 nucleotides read TGCAGCGTCCCCAATTGGGGGAGGGATGGCTACACCTTC. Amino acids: CSVPNWGRDGYTF.

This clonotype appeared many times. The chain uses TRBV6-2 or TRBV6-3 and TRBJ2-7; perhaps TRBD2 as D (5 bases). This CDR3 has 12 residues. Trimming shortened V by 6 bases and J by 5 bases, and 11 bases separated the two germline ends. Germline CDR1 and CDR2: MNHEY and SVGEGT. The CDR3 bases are TGTGCCAGCAGCCGCGAGGGCCACGAGCAGTACTTC. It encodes CASSREGHEQYF.

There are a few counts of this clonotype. The CDR3 region has the DNA TGCAGTGCCTTGAAGGGGCAGGGGGGCGAGACCCAGTACTTC. This encodes CSALKGQGGETQYF. V is TRBV20-1 and J is TRBJ2-5; D is perhaps TRBD1 (7 bases). V dropped 6 bases and J dropped 5 bases, with 19 bases sitting between them. The CDR3 has 14 residues. The germline V gene encodes CDR1 DFQATT and CDR2 SNEGSKA (reference sequence).

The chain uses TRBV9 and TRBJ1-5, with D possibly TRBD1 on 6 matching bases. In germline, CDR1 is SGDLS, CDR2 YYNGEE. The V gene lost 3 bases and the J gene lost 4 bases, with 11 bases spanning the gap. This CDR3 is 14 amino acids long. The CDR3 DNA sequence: TGTGCCAGCAGCGCCCTCGGACAGAATCAGCCCCAGCATTTT. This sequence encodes CASSALGQNQPQHF.

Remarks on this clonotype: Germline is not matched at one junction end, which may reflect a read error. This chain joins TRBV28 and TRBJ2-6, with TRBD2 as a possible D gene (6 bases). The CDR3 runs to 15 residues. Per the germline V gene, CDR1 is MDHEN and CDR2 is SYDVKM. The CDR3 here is CASGPAGSGANVRTF. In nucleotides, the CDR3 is TGTGCCAGCGGTCCCGCGGGATCTGGGGCCAACGTCCGGACTTTC. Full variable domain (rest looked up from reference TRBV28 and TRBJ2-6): DVKVTQSSRYLVKRTGEKVFLECVQDMDHENMFWYRQDPGLGLRLIYFSYDVKMKEKGDIPEGYSVSREKKERFSLILESASTNQTSMYLCASGPAGSGANVRTFGAGSRLTVL.

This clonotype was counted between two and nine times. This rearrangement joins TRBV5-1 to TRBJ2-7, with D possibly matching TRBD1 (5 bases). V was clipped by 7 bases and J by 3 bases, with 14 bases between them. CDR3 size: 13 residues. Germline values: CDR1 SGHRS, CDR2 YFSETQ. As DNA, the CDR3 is TGCGCCAGCGGCCACGGAGACAGCTACGAGCAGTACTTC. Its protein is CASGHGDSYEQYF.

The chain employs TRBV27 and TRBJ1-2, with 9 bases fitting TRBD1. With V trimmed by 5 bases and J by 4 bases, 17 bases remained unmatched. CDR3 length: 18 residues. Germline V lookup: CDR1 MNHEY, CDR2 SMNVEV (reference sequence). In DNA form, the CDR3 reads TGTGCCAGCAGTCTTTCTTATCCGCCCGGGACAGGGACCTATGGCTACACCTTC. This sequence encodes CASSLSYPPGTGTYGYTF.

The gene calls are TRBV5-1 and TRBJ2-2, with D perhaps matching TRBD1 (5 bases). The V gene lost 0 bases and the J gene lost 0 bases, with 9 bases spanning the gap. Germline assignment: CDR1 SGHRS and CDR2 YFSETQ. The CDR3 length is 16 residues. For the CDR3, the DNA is TGCGCCAGCAGCTTGGTGGCAGGGACGAACACCGGGGAGCTGTTTTTT. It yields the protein CASSLVAGTNTGELFF.

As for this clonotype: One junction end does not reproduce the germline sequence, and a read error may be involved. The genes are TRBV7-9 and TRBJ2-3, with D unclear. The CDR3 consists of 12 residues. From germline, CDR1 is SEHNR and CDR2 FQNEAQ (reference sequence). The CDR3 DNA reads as TGTGCCAGCAACTTATGGGCAGATACGCAGTATTTT. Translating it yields CASNLWADTQYF.

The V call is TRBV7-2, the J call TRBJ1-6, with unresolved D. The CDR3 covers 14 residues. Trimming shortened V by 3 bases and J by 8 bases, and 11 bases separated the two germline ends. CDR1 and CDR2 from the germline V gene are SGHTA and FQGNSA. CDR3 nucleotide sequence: TGTGCCAGCAGCTTTGCGGGGAAAGATTCACCCCTCCACTTT. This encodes CASSFAGKDSPLHF.

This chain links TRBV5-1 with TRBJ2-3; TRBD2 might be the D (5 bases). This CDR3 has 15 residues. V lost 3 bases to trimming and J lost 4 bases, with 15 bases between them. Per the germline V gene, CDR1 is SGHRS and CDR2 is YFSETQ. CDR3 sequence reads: CASSSRGRNPDTQYF. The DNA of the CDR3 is TGCGCCAGCAGCTCCCGAGGGCGAAACCCAGATACGCAGTATTTT.

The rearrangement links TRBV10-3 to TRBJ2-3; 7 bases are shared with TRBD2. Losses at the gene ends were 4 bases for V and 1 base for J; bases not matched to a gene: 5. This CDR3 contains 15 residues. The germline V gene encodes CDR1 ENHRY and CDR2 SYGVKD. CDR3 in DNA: TGTGCCATCAGTGGAGGGGCGGGGGGCACAGATACGCAGTATTTT. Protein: CAISGGAGGTDTQYF.

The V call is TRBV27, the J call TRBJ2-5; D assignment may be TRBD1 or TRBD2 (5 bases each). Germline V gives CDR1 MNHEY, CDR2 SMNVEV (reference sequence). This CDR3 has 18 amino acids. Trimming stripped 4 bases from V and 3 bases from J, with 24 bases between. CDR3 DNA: TGTGCCAGCAGTTCGGGGACCGGGACCCCGGACCCTAAAGAGACCCAGTACTTC. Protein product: CASSSGTGTPDPKETQYF.

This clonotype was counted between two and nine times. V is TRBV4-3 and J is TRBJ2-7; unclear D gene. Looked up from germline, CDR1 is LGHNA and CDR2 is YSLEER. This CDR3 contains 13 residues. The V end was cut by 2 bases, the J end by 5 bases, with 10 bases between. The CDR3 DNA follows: TGCGCCAGCAGCCAAACTCGGCGCGACGAGCAGTACTTC. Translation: CASSQTRRDEQYF.

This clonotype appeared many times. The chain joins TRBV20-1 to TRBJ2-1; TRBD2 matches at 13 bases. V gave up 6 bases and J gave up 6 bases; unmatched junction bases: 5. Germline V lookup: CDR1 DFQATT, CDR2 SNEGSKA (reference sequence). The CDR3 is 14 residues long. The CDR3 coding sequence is TGCAGTGCAGCCGGGACTAGCGGGATCAATGAGCAGTTCTTC. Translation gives CSAAGTSGINEQFF.

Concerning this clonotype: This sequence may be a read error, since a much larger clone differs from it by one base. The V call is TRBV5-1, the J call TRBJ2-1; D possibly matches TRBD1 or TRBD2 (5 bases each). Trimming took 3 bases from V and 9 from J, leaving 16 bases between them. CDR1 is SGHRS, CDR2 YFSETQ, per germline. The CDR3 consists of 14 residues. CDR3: CASSSGPASGEQFF. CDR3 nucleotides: TGCGCCAGCAGCTCGGGACCAGCGTCGGGTGAGCAGTTCTTC.

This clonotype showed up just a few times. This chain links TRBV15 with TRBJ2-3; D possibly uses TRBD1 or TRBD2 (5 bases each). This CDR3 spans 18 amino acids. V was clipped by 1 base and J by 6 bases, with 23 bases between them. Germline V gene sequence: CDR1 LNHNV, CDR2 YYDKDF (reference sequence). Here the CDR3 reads CATSRVGGRTFGTDTQYF. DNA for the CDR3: TGTGCCACCAGCAGAGTTGGGGGTCGCACATTTGGTACGGATACGCAGTATTTT.

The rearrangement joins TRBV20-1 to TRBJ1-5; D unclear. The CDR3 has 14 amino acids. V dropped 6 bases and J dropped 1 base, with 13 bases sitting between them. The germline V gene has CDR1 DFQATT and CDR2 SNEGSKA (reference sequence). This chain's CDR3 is CSASGRNSNQPQHF. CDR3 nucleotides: TGCAGTGCCTCCGGCAGGAACAGCAATCAGCCCCAGCATTTT.

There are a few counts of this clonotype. In DNA form, the CDR3 reads TGTGCCTGGAGCCCTATGGAGGGTCAGCCCCAGCATTTT. Its protein product is CAWSPMEGQPQHF. The chain is built from TRBV30 and TRBJ1-5; D unclear. The CDR3 runs to 13 residues. CDR1 and CDR2 from the germline V gene are GTSNPN and SVGIG (reference sequence). The V end lost 3 bases, the J end lost 6 bases, and 12 bases lay between the germline ends.

The CDR3 DNA is TGTGCCAGCAGCCGCTCCCGCGGGGGTGAGCAGTTCTTC. Translation: CASSRSRGGEQFF. The chain employs TRBV14 and TRBJ2-1; 7 nucleotides line up with TRBD2. Germline V gene sequence: CDR1 SGHDN, CDR2 FVKESK. V lost 4 bases to trimming and J lost 9 bases; unmatched junction nucleotides: 6. The CDR3 sequence is 13 residues long.

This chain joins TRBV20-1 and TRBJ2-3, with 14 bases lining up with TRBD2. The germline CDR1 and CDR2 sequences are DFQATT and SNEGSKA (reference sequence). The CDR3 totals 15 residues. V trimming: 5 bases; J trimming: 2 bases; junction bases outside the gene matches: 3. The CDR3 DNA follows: TGCAGTGCTCGGACTAGCGGGGGGCCCACAGATACGCAGTATTTT. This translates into CSARTSGGPTDTQYF.

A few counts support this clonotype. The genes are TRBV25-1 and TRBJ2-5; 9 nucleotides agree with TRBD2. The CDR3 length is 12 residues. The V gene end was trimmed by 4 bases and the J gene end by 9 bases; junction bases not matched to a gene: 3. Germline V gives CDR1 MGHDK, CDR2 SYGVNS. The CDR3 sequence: CASSGGGGSQYF. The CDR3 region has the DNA TGTGCCAGCAGTGGCGGGGGGGGGTCCCAGTACTTC.

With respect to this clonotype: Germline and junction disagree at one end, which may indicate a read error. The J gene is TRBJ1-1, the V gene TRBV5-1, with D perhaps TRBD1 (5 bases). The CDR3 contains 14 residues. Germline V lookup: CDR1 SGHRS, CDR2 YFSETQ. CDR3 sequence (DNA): TGTGCCAGCAGCCCGCGGACAATGAACACTGAAGCTTTCTTT. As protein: CASSPRTMNTEAFF.